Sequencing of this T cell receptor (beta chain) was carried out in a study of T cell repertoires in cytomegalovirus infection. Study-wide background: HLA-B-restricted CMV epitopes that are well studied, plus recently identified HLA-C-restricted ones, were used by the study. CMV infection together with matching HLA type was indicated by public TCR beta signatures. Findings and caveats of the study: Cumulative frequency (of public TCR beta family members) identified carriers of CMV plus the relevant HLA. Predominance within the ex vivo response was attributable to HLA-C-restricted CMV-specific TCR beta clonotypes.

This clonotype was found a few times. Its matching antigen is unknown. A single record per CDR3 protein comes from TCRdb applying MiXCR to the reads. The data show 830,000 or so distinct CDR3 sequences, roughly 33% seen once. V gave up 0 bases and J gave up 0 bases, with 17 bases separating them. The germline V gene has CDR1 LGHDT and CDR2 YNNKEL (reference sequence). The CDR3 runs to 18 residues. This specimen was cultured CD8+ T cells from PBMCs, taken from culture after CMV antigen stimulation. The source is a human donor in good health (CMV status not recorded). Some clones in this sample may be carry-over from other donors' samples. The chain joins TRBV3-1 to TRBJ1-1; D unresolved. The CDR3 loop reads CASSQEALKIPLNTEAFF. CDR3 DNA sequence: TGTGCCAGCAGCCAAGAGGCCCTCAAAATCCCACTGAACACTGAAGCTTTCTTT.